A single sample is the source of the 6 T cell receptor beta chains below, sequenced in a study of metastatic and nonmetastatic thyroid tumors. TCRdb reanalyzed the PCR reads with MiXCR. The sample lists approximately 24,000 clones, 20% to 25% occurring once. Patients were all untreated before their thyroid surgery. Sequenced input: blood. Receptor source: a male donor with papillary thyroid cancer or a benign thyroid nodule (not recorded which). Some clones in this sample may be carry-over from other donors' samples.

At least ten counts were recorded for this clone. The same CDR3 arises from other DNA sequences in this sample as well. The V call is TRBV10-3, the J call TRBJ2-5, with D perhaps TRBD1 (5 bases). This CDR3 comprises 15 residues. Trimming removed 4 bases from V and 2 bases from J, with 14 bases in between. The germline V gene encodes CDR1 ENHRY and CDR2 SYGVKD. The CDR3 DNA is TGTGCCATCAGTGTAGCTTCAGGGAAACAAGAGACCCAGTACTTC. As protein: CAISVASGKQETQYF.

This clone was picked up many times. The J gene is TRBJ2-3, the V gene TRBV15, with 9 bases matching TRBD2. Germline V gene sequence: CDR1 LNHNV, CDR2 YYDKDF (reference sequence). The CDR3 totals 15 residues. J gave up 3 bases and V 1 base, and 2 bases lay outside the gene matches. As DNA, the CDR3 is TGTGCCACCAGCAGAGCGCTAGCGGGAACAGATACGCAGTATTTT. Amino acid sequence: CATSRALAGTDTQYF.

In this sample, this clone turned up many times. The chain has TRBV10-3 and TRBJ1-1; tentatively, D is TRBD1 (6 bases). CDR1 and CDR2 (germline): ENHRY, SYGVKD. CDR3 length equals 15 residues. Trimming took off 10 bases at V and 6 bases at J, with 24 bases between the two ends. CDR3 sequence (DNA): TGTGCCAGCTTGAAGCAAGGTGGGGGGCGAGCTGAAGCTTTCTTT. Its translation: CASLKQGGGRAEAFF.

As regards this clone: Since the CDR3 does not end with the conserved phenylalanine or tryptophan, this likely comes from a read error. V is TRBV19 and J is TRBJ1-1; D uncertain. Looked up from germline, CDR1 is LNHDA and CDR2 is SQIVND (reference sequence). The CDR3 sequence is 14 residues long. CDR3 in amino acids: CSSSIAQWGTEAFV. The CDR3 DNA follows: TGTTCCAGTAGTATCGCCCAGTGGGGCACTGAAGCTTTCGTT.

The CDR3 is CSASPPGTLEGYTF. The CDR3 DNA follows: TGCAGTGCTAGCCCTCCCGGGACCCTGGAGGGCTACACCTTC. The chain employs TRBV20-1 and TRBJ1-2; tentative D call: TRBD1 (5 bases). Germline V lookup: CDR1 DFQATT, CDR2 SNEGSKA (reference sequence). The V end was cut by 3 bases, the J end by 8 bases, with 19 bases between. The CDR3 has 14 amino acids.

The CDR3, as DNA: TGCGCCAGCAGCTATGACAGAAACTATGGCTACACCTTC. It encodes CASSYDRNYGYTF. This chain joins TRBV5-1 and TRBJ1-2, with TRBD1 as a possible D gene (5 bases). CDR3 length: 13 amino acids. Deletions cut 3 bases from V and 2 bases from J, with 8 bases between. The germline V gene has CDR1 SGHRS and CDR2 YFSETQ.